The rows below give T cell receptor beta chains drawn from one sample of a study of neurological immune-mediated disorders. TCRdb passed the 5' RACE reads through MiXCR, listing each CDR3 protein once. Here the sample spans about 55,000 distinct CDR3 sequences, approximately 3.9% being singletons. The sequencing input was PBMCs. These receptors were collected from a young man with multiple sclerosis. Both conserved end residues are part of each CDR3. The D gene is left open where the match is weak. Expanded clones are given a class, and other clones once, few, many or no size at all.

D gene,clone size,V gene,CDR3 length,J gene,CDR3 DNA,CDR3 protein
TRBD2,many,TRBV5-1,14,TRBJ2-3,TGCGCCAGCAGCCCGGGGGGGGACCTAGATACGCAGTATTTT,CASSPGGDLDTQYF
NA,many,TRBV28,12,TRBJ2-2,TGTGCCAGCAGATCACCCACCGGGGAGCTGTTTTTT,CASRSPTGELFF
TRBD1,many,TRBV7-7,16,TRBJ2-1,TGTGCTAGCAGCCTAACGCCGGGACAGGCCTACAATGAGCAGTTCTTC,CASSLTPGQAYNEQFF
TRBD1,many,TRBV27,15,TRBJ2-1,TGTGCCAGCAGGCCCGGGACAGGGATTTACAATGAGCAGTTCTTC,CASRPGTGIYNEQFF
NA,many,TRBV14,15,TRBJ1-1,TGTGCCAGCAGCCAAGGGGAGCTTTCCTACACTGAAGCTTTCTTT,CASSQGELSYTEAFF
NA,many,TRBV9,16,TRBJ2-5,TGTGCCAGCAGCGGAGGAAAGGCGGGGCAGCAAGAGACCCAGTACTTC,CASSGGKAGQQETQYF
TRBD2,many,TRBV18,17,TRBJ2-1,TGTGCCAGCTCACCACCGACTAGCGGGAGGGCCTACAATGAGCAGTTCTTC,CASSPPTSGRAYNEQFF
NA,many,TRBV7-3,12,TRBJ2-3,TGTGCCAGCAGCAGATACACAGATACGCAGTATTTT,CASSRYTDTQYF
TRBD1,few,TRBV19,15,TRBJ2-7,TGTGCCAGTAGTATTCTCCACGGACAGGGCTACGAGCAGTACTTC,CASSILHGQGYEQYF
NA,many,TRBV19,12,TRBJ1-5,TGTGCCAGTAGTATAGGGGAGCAGCCCCAGAATTTT,CASSIGEQPQNF
NA,NA,TRBV7-6,18,TRBJ2-7,TGTGCCAGCAGCTTATTCGTCCGGACGGGAGACAACTCCTACGAGCAGTACTTC,CASSLFVRTGDNSYEQYF
NA,medium-sized,TRBV29-1,13,TRBJ1-1,TGCAGCGCGAGCCCCACGGGGGAAACTGAAGCTTTCTTT,CSASPTGETEAFF
NA,NA,TRBV28,14,TRBJ2-3,TGTGCCAGCAGTTTGGGGAGAAGGCCAGATACGCAGTATTTT,CASSLGRRPDTQYF
TRBD1,many,TRBV2,15,TRBJ2-1,TGTGCCAGCGAACCCTACGAGGGGGCGAACAATGAGCAGTTCTTC,CASEPYEGANNEQFF
TRBD2,many,TRBV29-1,14,TRBJ2-5,TGCAGCGTGGGGACTAGCGGGACCCAAGAGACCCAGTACTTC,CSVGTSGTQETQYF
TRBD1,many,TRBV20-1,15,TRBJ1-1,TGCAGTGCTAGACCGACAGGGGTCGGGGTCACTGAAGCTTTCTTT,CSARPTGVGVTEAFF
TRBD1,many,TRBV10-3,12,TRBJ2-1,TGTGCCATCAGTGGGGACAGAAACCAGCAGTTCTTC,CAISGDRNQQFF
TRBD1,many,TRBV20-1,13,TRBJ1-2,TGCAGTGCTACAGGGGGGGTAAACTATGGCTACACCTTC,CSATGGVNYGYTF
NA,many,TRBV11-2,14,TRBJ2-1,TGTGCCAGCAGCTCCCCACTCGGGGAGGATGAGCAGTTCTTC,CASSSPLGEDEQFF
NA,many,TRBV5-6,14,TRBJ2-5,TGTGCCAGCAGCTTGAGGATGGGTCTGGAGACCCAGTACTTC,CASSLRMGLETQYF
NA,many,TRBV28,14,TRBJ2-2,TGTGCCAGCACATACAGTGGTTCGGCCGGGGAGCTGTTTTTT,CASTYSGSAGELFF
NA,many,TRBV5-1,15,TRBJ1-6,TGCGCCAGCAGCTTGTACCCCAATGCGGATTCACCCCTCCACTTT,CASSLYPNADSPLHF
NA,NA,TRBV5-1,14,TRBJ2-7,TGCGCCAGCAGCTCTGATCTGGGTATGGGCGAGCAGTACTTC,CASSSDLGMGEQYF
NA,many,TRBV28,15,TRBJ2-7,TGTGCCAGTGCGTCGAGCGGGCGGATGCATGAAGAGCAGTACTTC,CASASSGRMHEEQYF
NA,many,TRBV18,13,TRBJ1-5,TGTGCCAGCTCACCAAGTAAGGGTCAGCCCCAGCATTTT,CASSPSKGQPQHF
NA,many,TRBV3-1,11,TRBJ1-1,TGTGCCAGCAGCCCCGGGACTGAAGCTTTCTTT,CASSPGTEAFF
NA,many,TRBV12-3/TRBV12-4,13,TRBJ1-1,TGTGCCAGCAGGGAGCAGAGGGGCACTGAAGCTTTCTTT,CASREQRGTEAFF
NA,many,TRBV18,15,TRBJ1-1,TGTGCCAGCTCACCACCAGTACTCGCCGACACGTTGGCTTTCTTT,CASSPPVLADTLAFF
NA,many,TRBV7-3,13,TRBJ1-1,TGTGCCACCAAGACAGCAATCAACACTGAAGCTTTCTTT,CATKTAINTEAFF
NA,many,TRBV20-1,13,TRBJ2-4,TGCAGTGCACCTAAGGACGGGGGAAACATTCAGTACTTC,CSAPKDGGNIQYF
NA,many,TRBV12-3/TRBV12-4,12,TRBJ1-2,TGTGCCAGCAGTTTACGATCCAGTGGCTACACCTTC,CASSLRSSGYTF
NA,few,TRBV4-1,13,TRBJ1-1,TGCGCCAGCGGGGAAGGCGGTAACACTGAAGCTTTCTTT,CASGEGGNTEAFF
NA,many,TRBV20-1,16,TRBJ2-2,TGCAGTGCTCGGGAAGCTCCCTATTCTAACACCGGGGAGCTGTTTTTT,CSAREAPYSNTGELFF
TRBD2,many,TRBV9,17,TRBJ2-1,TGTGCCAGCAGCGCGGGGGGGGTAGGAGGGAAATTCAATGAGCAGTTCTTC,CASSAGGVGGKFNEQFF
NA,many,TRBV12-3/TRBV12-4,14,TRBJ1-2,TGTGCCAGCAGTTTTGGGACACTTAACTATGGCTACACCTTC,CASSFGTLNYGYTF
TRBD1,many,TRBV20-1,14,TRBJ1-1,TGCAGTGCTAGCCCTACGACAGGGAAGACTGAAGCTTTCTTT,CSASPTTGKTEAFF